This TCR beta chain originates from a study of shared clonotypes between healthy human individuals. Background on the study: There were three CD4 naive, three CD4 memory, two CD8 naive and one CD8 memory plates per donor. Study-level points and caveats: An effect of sequencing depth on clonotype sharing among donors was expected.

Measured with immunoSEQ multiplex PCR; TCRdb has only the in-frame clones, and not every one. The sample has 2,500,000 or so clones; 90% to 95% are singletons. With respect to this clone: What it recognizes is unknown.

Germline loops: CDR1 SGHRS, CDR2 YFSETQ. The CDR3 is 16 residues long. Trimming removed 1 base at V and 0 bases at J, with 8 bases between. J is TRBJ2-6 and V is TRBV5-1; D gene ambiguous. The TCR comes from a young man in good health. Sequences were obtained from naive CD4+ T cells sorted from blood. Subset in this sample: CD45RA+ positively selected. CDR3 coding DNA: TGCGCCAGCAGCTTGTCCCCCAGCTCTGGGGCCAACGTCCTGACTTTC. Translating it yields CASSLSPSSGANVLTF. Variable domain in full (rest from reference TRBV5-1 and TRBJ2-6): KAGVTQTPRYLIKTRGQQVTLSCSPISGHRSVSWYQQTPGQGLQFLFEYFSETQRNKGNFPGRFSGRQFSNSRSEMNVSTLELGDSALYLCASSLSPSSGANVLTFGAGSRLTVL.